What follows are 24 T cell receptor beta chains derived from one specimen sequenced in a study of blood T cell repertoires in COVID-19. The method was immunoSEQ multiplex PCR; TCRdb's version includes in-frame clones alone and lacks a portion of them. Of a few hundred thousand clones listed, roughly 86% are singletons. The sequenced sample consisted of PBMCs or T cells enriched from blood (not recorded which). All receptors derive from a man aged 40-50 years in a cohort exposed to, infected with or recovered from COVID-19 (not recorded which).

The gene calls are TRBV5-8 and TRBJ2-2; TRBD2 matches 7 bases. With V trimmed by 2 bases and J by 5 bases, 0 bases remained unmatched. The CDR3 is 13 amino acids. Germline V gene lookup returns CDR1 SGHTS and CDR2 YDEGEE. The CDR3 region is CASSFGRTGELFF. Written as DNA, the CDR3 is TGTGCCAGCAGCTTCGGGAGGACCGGGGAGCTGTTTTTT.

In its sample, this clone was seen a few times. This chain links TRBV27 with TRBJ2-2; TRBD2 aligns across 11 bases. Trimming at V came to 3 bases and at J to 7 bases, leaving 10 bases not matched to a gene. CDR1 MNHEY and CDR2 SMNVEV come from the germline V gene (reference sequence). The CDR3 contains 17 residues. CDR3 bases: TGTGCCAGCAGTTTGGGTAGCGGGAGGGCCTTTAGCGGGGAGCTGTTTTTT. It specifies CASSLGSGRAFSGELFF.

The CDR3 DNA is TGTGCCAGCAGCTTAGTGACAGGGAGTCTTGAAAAACTGTTTTTT. The encoded protein is CASSLVTGSLEKLFF. The chain combines TRBV7-9 with TRBJ1-4; 7 bases line up with TRBD1. CDR1 is SEHNR, CDR2 FQNEAQ, per germline (reference sequence). The length of the CDR3 is 15 residues. V shed 1 base and J 7 bases; nucleotides not matched to a gene: 6.

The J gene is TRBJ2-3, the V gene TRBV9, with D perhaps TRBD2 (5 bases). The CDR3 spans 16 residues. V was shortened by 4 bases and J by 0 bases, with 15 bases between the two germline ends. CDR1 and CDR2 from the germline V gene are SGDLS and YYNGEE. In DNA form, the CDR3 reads TGTGCCAGCAGCCCTTTCCCGAGGACTAGCACAGATACGCAGTATTTT. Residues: CASSPFPRTSTDTQYF.

For the CDR3, the DNA is TGTGCCAGCAGCTCCGGGAGAGGGAGCTCCTATAATTCACCCCTCCACTTT. Translation gives CASSSGRGSSYNSPLHF. This rearrangement joins TRBV11-2 to TRBJ1-6; D unresolved. Trimming removed 4 bases at V and 0 bases at J, with 13 bases between. CDR1 is SGHAT and CDR2 is FQNNGV in the germline V gene. This CDR3 has 17 amino acids.

CDR3 amino acids: CSKDRAYGYTF. CDR3 in DNA: TGCAGTAAAGACAGGGCCTATGGCTACACCTTC. This rearrangement joins TRBV20-1 to TRBJ1-2; 7 bases align to TRBD1. In germline, CDR1 is DFQATT, CDR2 SNEGSKA (reference sequence). Trimming removed 8 bases from V and 4 bases from J; junction bases left unmatched: 4. This CDR3 is 11 amino acids long.

The CDR3 DNA reads as TGTGCCAGTAGTATTAAGGGATTCGGGGCTGAAGCTTTCTTT. It is translated as CASSIKGFGAEAFF. The chain joins TRBV19 to TRBJ1-1; D is unresolved. The CDR3 loop spans 14 amino acids. Germline lookup yields CDR1 LNHDA and CDR2 SQIVND (reference sequence). Deletions cut 3 bases from V and 6 bases from J, with 14 bases between.

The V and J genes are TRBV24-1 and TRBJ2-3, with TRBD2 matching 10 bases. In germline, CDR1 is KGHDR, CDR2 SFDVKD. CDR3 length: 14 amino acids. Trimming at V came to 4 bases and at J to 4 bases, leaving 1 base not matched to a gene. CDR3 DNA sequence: TGTGCCACCAGTGACAGCGGGAGGGCAGATACGCAGTATTTT. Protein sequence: CATSDSGRADTQYF.

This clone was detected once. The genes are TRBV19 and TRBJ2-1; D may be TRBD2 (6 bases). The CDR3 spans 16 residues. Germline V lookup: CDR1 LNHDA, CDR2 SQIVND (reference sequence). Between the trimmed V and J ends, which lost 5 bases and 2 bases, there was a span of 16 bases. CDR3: CASSSPRLETYNEQFF. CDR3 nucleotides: TGTGCCAGTAGTTCGCCCCGACTAGAAACCTACAATGAGCAGTTCTTC. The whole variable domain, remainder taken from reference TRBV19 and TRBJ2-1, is DGGITQSPKYLFRKEGQNVTLSCEQNLNHDAMYWYRQDPGQGLRLIYYSQIVNDFQKGDIAEGYSVSREKKESFPLTVTSAQKNPTAFYLCASSSPRLETYNEQFFGPGTRLTVL.

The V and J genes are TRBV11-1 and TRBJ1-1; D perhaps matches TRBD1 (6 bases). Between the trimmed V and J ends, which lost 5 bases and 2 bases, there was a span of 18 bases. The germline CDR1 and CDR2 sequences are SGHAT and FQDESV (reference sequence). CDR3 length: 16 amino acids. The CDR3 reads CASSPGRGIVNTEAFF. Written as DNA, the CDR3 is TGTGCCAGCAGCCCCGGAAGGGGGATTGTAAACACTGAAGCTTTCTTT.

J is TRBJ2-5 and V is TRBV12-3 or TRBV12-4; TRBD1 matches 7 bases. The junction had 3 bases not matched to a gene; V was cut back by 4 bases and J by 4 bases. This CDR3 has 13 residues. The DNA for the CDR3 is TGTGCCAGCAGTTCTGGACAGGTAGAGACCCAGTACTTC. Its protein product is CASSSGQVETQYF.

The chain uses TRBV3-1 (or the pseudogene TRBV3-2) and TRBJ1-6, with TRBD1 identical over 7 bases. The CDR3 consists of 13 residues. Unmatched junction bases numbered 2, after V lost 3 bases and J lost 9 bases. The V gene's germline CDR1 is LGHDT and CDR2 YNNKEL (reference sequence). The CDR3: CASSQGTASPLHF. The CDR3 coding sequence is TGTGCCAGCAGCCAGGGGACAGCTTCACCCCTCCACTTT.

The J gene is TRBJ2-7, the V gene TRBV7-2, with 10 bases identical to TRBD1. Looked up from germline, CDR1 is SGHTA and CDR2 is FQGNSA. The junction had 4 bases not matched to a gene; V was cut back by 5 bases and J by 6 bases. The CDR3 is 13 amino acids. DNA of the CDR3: TGTGCCAGCAGCGCCCGGGACAGGGGCGAGCAGTACTTC. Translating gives CASSARDRGEQYF.

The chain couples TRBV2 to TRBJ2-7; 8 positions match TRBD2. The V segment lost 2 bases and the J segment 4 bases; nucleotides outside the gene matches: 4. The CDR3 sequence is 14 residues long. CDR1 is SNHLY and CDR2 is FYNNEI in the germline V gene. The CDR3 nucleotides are TGTGCCAGCAGTGAACCGGGAGGGTCTTACGAGCAGTACTTC. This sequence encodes CASSEPGGSYEQYF.

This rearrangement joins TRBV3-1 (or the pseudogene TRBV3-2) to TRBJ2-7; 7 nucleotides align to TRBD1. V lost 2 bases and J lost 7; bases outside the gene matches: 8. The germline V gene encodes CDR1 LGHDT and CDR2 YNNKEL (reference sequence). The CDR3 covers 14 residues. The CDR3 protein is CASSQRTGLLEQYF. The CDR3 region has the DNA TGTGCCAGCAGCCAAAGGACAGGACTTTTGGAGCAGTACTTC.

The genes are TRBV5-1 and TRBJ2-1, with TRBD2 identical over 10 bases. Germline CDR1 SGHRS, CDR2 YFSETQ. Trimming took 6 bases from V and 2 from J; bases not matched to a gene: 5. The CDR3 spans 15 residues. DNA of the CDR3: TGCGCCAGCAAATTTGGGACTAGCGCCTACAATGAGCAGTTCTTC. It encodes CASKFGTSAYNEQFF.

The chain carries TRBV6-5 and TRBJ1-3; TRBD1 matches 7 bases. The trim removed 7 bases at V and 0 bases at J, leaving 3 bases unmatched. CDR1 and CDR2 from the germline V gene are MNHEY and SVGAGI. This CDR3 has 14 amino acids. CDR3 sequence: CASTDRLSGNTIYF. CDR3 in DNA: TGTGCCAGCACGGACAGGCTCTCTGGAAACACCATATATTTT.

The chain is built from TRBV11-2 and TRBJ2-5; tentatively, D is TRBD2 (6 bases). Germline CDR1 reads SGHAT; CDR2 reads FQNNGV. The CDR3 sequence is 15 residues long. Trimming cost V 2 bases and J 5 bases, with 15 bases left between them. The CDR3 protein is CASSLSERGMETQYF. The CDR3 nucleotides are TGTGCCAGCAGCTTATCCGAACGCGGGATGGAGACCCAGTACTTC. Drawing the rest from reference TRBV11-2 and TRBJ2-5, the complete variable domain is EAGVAQSPRYKIIEKRQSVAFWCNPISGHATLYWYQQILGQGPKLLIQFQNNGVVDDSQLPKDRFSAERLKGVDSTLKIQPAKLEDSAVYLCASSLSERGMETQYFGPGTRLLVL.

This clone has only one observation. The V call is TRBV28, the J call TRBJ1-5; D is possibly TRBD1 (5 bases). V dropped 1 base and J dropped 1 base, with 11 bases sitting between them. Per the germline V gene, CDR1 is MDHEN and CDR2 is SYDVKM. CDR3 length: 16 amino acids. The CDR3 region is CASSLYRQRSNQPQHF. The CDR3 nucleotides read TGTGCCAGCAGTTTATACCGACAGAGGAGCAATCAGCCCCAGCATTTT.

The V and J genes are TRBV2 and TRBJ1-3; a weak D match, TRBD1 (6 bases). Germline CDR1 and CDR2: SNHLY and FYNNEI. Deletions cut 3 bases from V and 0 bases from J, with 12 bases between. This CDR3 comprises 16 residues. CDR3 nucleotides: TGTGCCAGCAGTGACCGACAGGCTTTCTCTGGAAACACCATATATTTT. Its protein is CASSDRQAFSGNTIYF.

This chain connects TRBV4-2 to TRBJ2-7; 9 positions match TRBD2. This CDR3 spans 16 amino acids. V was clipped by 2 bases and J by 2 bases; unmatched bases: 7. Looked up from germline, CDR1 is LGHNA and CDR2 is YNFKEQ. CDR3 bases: TGTGCCAGCAGCCAACCCTTAGCGGGAGCTGCCTACGAGCAGTACTTC. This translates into CASSQPLAGAAYEQYF.

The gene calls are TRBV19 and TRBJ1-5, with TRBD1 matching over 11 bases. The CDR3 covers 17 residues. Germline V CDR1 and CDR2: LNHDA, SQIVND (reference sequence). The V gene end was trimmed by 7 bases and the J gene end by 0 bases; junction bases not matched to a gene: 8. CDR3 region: CASMGTGGAYSNQPQHF. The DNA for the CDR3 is TGTGCCAGTATGGGGACAGGGGGAGCTTATAGCAATCAGCCCCAGCATTTT.

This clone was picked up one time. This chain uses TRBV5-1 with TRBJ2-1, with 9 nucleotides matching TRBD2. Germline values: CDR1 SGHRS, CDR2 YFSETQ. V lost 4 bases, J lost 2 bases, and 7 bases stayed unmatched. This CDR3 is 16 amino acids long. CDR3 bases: TGCGCCAGCAGCCCCTCGACTAGCGGTCCCTACAATGAGCAGTTCTTC. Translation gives CASSPSTSGPYNEQFF.

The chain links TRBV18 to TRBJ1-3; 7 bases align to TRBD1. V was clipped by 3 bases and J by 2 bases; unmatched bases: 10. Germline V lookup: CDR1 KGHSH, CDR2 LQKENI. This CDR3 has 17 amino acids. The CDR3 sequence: CASSPLTGRGTGNTIYF. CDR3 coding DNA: TGTGCCAGCTCACCGCTGACAGGGCGAGGGACTGGAAACACCATATATTTT.